Below, 2 T cell receptor beta chains from the same sample are listed, as sequenced in a study of cytomegalovirus exposure and HLA in healthy donors. Primers: 60 Vbeta forward and 13 Jbeta reverse. Clones were sequenced by immunoSEQ multiplex PCR, and TCRdb holds only the in-frame ones, with some missing. The sample yields 150,000 to 200,000 clones, about 69% seen once. The source material was PBMCs. The receptors derive from a human donor in good health.

The chain combines TRBV11-2 with TRBJ2-5; 14 nucleotides match TRBD2. Unmatched junction bases numbered 7, after V lost 2 bases and J lost 5 bases. The CDR3 consists of 17 residues. Germline V lookup: CDR1 SGHAT, CDR2 FQNNGV. The CDR3 DNA is TGTGCCAGCAGCTTAATTCGACTAGCGGGGGGGCCGGAGACCCAGTACTTC. The encoded protein is CASSLIRLAGGPETQYF.

The chain recombines TRBV10-3 with TRBJ1-5; D is possibly TRBD1 (5 bases). The CDR3 has 12 amino acids. With 10 bases removed from V and 2 bases from J, the gap between germline ends came to 9 bases. The germline CDR1 and CDR2 sequences are ENHRY and SYGVKD. The CDR3 reads CATGGGNQPQHF. CDR3 DNA: TGTGCCACGGGGGGGGGCAATCAGCCCCAGCATTTT.